This T cell receptor beta chain was sequenced during a study of vaccination and CD4 T cells after COVID-19. Looking at the study overall: Post-vaccine specimens were obtained a median 72 days after dose two (range 14 to 241). Study-level points and caveats: Spike mono-reactive status applied to 304 of 307 vaccine-specific clones in convalescent patients.

This CDR3 region has 18 residues. V lost 8 bases, J lost 1 base, and 21 bases lay in between. Germline V CDR1 and CDR2: MNHNS, SASEGT. Within the sample, this clonotype is medium-sized. Its antigen remains unknown. The treatment denotes: roughly ten-day PBMC culture with coronavirus spike peptide pools or control peptides (ViraFEST assay). CD4+ T-cell collection from the unexposed donor predated the COVID-19 pandemic (2011-2018). When enough cells were available, unexposed-donor CD4+ T cells were probed with SARS-CoV-2 S/N and four cold-coronavirus spikes. Sequencing of the DNA from cultured CD4+ T cells was carried out with the Oncomine TCR Beta short-read assay. TCRdb fed the PCR reads into MiXCR, producing one record per CDR3 protein. The data contain about 8,300 distinct CDR3 sequences, over 30% of them singletons.

The chain recombines TRBV6-1 with TRBJ1-6; no clear D. The specimen was CD4+ T cells from blood, cultured in vitro. This clonotype was obtained from a human donor in good health. CDR3 loop: CASRFSTLLGSYNSPLHF. The DNA of the CDR3 is TGTGCCAGCCGCTTTTCGACCCTTCTAGGTTCCTATAATTCACCCCTCCACTTT.